The 13 T cell receptor beta chains given below trace back to one sample, sequenced in a study of CD8 T cells in ankylosing spondylitis (dated by TCRdb to about 2017). The library came from 5' RACE. TCRdb names Illumina HiSeq 2500 as the instrument used. Clones were called with MiXCR by TCRdb after fastp trimmed the public reads at Q25, and only in-frame beta chains were retained. One record per CDR3 amino acid sequence lists the most common genes and DNA. Within this sample are roughly 240,000 distinct CDR3 sequences, with 32% of them counted one time only. Approximately 4.6% of the sample belongs to the ten largest clones. Material: blood, either unsorted or a sorted T cell fraction (not recorded which). These receptors all stem from a male donor with ankylosing spondylitis or in good health (not recorded which).

The genes are TRBV12-3 or TRBV12-4 and TRBJ2-7, with TRBD1 identical over 8 bases. With V trimmed by 6 bases and J by 6 bases, 10 bases remained unmatched. This CDR3 comprises 14 residues. The CDR3 region is CASREGWTGFEQYF. CDR3 DNA: TGTGCCAGCAGGGAGGGATGGACAGGGTTCGAGCAGTACTTC.

This chain connects TRBV5-6 to TRBJ2-7; 9 positions agree with TRBD2. This CDR3 is built from 15 residues. The germline CDR1 and CDR2 sequences are SGHDT and YYEEEE. The trim removed 1 base at V and 6 bases at J, leaving 8 bases unmatched. CDR3: CASSLLVAGATEQYF. The CDR3 region has the DNA TGTGCCAGCAGCTTGTTGGTAGCGGGAGCAACCGAGCAGTACTTC.

The chain recombines TRBV5-6 with TRBJ1-6; D is ambiguous. The CDR3 loop spans 16 amino acids. With 2 bases removed from V and 3 bases from J, the gap between germline ends came to 12 bases. Germline assignment: CDR1 SGHDT and CDR2 YYEEEE. Written as DNA, the CDR3 is TGTGCCAGCAGCTTCGCAGTACTTTACTATAATTCACCCCTCCACTTT. Protein sequence: CASSFAVLYYNSPLHF.

V is TRBV20-1 and J is TRBJ2-7, with 10 bases identical to TRBD2. The CDR3 contains 13 residues. The germline CDR1 and CDR2 sequences are DFQATT and SNEGSKA (reference sequence). After removal of 1 base from V and 10 bases from J, the junction contained 7 bases not matched to a gene. The CDR3 DNA is TGCAGTGCTAGAGCTAGCGGGGGAGTCGAACAGTACTTC. As protein: CSARASGGVEQYF.

In DNA, the CDR3 is TGTGCCAGCAGTTTCCAGGGGGTAACTGAAGCTTTCTTT. Protein sequence: CASSFQGVTEAFF. This chain links TRBV6-5 with TRBJ1-1; 7 nucleotides match TRBD1. CDR1 is MNHEY and CDR2 is SVGAGI in the germline V gene. V dropped 4 bases and J dropped 5; count of bases not matched to a gene: 4. This CDR3 has 13 residues.

The chain uses TRBV6-1 and TRBJ1-2; 9 nucleotides agree with TRBD1. Germline loops: CDR1 MNHNS, CDR2 SASEGT. After removal of 5 bases from V and 3 bases from J, the junction contained 7 bases not matched to a gene. The CDR3 totals 15 residues. For the CDR3, the DNA is TGTGCCAGCAGTCCAACAGGGGGCGCAGACTATGGCTACACCTTC. This sequence encodes CASSPTGGADYGYTF.

This chain uses TRBV5-1 with TRBJ2-1, with 8 bases identical to TRBD2. Losses at the gene ends were 0 bases for V and 2 bases for J; bases not matched to a gene: 1. Looked up from germline, CDR1 is SGHRS and CDR2 is YFSETQ. The CDR3 extends over 15 amino acids. The CDR3 spells CASSLVAGPYNEQFF. The DNA for the CDR3 is TGCGCCAGCAGCTTGGTAGCGGGACCCTACAATGAGCAGTTCTTC.

This clonotype was seen a handful of times. As DNA, the CDR3 is TGTGCCAGCAGCTACGGCTACCAAGAGACCCAGTACTTC. As protein: CASSYGYQETQYF. This chain connects TRBV5-4 to TRBJ2-5; D unclear. V gave up 3 bases and J gave up 0 bases, with 6 bases separating them. Germline V CDR1 and CDR2: SGHNT, YYREEE (reference sequence). The CDR3 contains 13 residues.

The chain uses TRBV30 and TRBJ2-1, with D tentatively TRBD1 (6 bases). V lost 3 bases, J lost 7 bases, and 10 bases lay in between. Germline V lookup: CDR1 GTSNPN, CDR2 SVGIG (reference sequence). The CDR3 extends over 12 amino acids. CDR3 DNA: TGTGCCTGGAGCGAGGGGGAAAATGAGCAGTTCTTC. This codes for CAWSEGENEQFF.

This chain links TRBV29-1 with TRBJ2-5; a possible D gene is TRBD1 (5 bases). The V gene lost 4 bases and the J gene lost 3 bases, with 12 bases spanning the gap. CDR1 is SQVTM, CDR2 ANQGSEA, per germline. This CDR3 is built from 13 residues. In nucleotides, the CDR3 is TGCAGCGTTGCAGGGTCCCAAAAAGAGACCCAGTACTTC. As protein: CSVAGSQKETQYF.

This chain joins TRBV10-1 and TRBJ2-1, with D tentatively TRBD2 (6 bases). The CDR3 sequence is 16 residues long. Looked up from germline, CDR1 is WNHNN and CDR2 is SYGVQD (reference sequence). Between the trimmed V and J ends, which lost 6 bases and 5 bases, there was a span of 20 bases. CDR3 nucleotides: TGCGCCAGCAGCCCGGGGGAGGCAAAATTGAACAATGAGCAGTTCTTC. Its translation is CASSPGEAKLNNEQFF.

V gene TRBV9 combines with J gene TRBJ1-2, with a possible D match to TRBD1 (5 bases). The CDR3 extends over 12 amino acids. Germline-derived CDR1 and CDR2 are SGDLS and YYNGEE. Trimming removed 2 bases from V and 8 bases from J, with 10 bases in between. In nucleotides, the CDR3 is TGTGCCAGCAGCGTGGGACTTGAAGGCTACACCTTC. It translates to CASSVGLEGYTF. Full variable domain (missing parts from reference TRBV9 and TRBJ1-2): DSGVTQTPKHLITATGQRVTLRCSPRSGDLSVYWYQQSLDQGLQFLIQYYNGEERAKGNILERFSAQQFPDLHSELNLSSLELGDSALYFCASSVGLEGYTFGSGTRLTVV.

This rearrangement joins TRBV12-3 or TRBV12-4 to TRBJ2-3; 8 nucleotides match TRBD2. This CDR3 is built from 15 residues. With 6 bases clipped from V and 6 bases from J, the junction kept 11 bases outside the gene matches. CDR3 DNA: TGTGCCAGCAGGGTGACGGGGGGGCCAGCGGATACGCAGTATTTT. Residues: CASRVTGGPADTQYF.